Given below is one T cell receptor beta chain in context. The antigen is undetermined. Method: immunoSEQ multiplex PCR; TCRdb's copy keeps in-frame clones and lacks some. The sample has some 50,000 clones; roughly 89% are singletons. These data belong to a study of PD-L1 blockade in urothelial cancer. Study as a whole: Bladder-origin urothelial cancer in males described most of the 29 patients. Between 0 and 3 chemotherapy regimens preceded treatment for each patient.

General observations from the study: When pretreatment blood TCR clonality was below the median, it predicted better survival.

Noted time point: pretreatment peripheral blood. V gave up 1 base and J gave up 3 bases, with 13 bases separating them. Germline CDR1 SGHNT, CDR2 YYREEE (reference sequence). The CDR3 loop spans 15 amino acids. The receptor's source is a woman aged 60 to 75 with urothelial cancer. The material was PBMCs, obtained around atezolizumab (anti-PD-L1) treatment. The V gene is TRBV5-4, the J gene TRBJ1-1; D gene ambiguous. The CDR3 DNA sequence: TGTGCCAGCAGCTTGCTCCTGGGAGTCGACACTGAAGCTTTCTTT. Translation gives CASSLLLGVDTEAFF.